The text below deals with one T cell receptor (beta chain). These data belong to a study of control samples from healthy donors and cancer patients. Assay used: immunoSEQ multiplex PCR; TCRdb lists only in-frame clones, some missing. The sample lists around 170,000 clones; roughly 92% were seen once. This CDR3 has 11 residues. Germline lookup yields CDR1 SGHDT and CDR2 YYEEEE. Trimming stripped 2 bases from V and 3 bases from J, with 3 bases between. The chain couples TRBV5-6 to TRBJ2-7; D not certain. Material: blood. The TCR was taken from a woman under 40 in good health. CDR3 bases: TGTGCCAGCAGCTTATACTACGAGCAGTACTTC. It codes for CASSLYYEQYF.